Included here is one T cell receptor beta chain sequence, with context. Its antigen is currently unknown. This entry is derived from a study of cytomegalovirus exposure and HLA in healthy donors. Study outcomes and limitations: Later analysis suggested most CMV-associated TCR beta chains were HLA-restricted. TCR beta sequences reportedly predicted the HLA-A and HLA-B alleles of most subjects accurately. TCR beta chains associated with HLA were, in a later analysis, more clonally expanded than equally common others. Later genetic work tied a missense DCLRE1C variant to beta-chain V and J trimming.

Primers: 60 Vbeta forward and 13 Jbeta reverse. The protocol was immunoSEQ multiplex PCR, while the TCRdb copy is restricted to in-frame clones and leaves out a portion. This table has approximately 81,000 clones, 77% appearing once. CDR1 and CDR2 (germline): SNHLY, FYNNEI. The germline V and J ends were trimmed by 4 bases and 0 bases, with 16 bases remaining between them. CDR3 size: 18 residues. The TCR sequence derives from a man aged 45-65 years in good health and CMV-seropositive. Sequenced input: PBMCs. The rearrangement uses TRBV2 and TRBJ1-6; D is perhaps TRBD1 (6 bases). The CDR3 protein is CASSAGTPGASYNSPLHF. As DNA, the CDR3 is TGTGCCAGCAGTGCCGGGACACCAGGAGCCTCCTATAATTCACCCCTCCACTTT. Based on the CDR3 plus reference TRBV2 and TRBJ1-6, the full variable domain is EPEVTQTPSHQVTQMGQEVILRCVPISNHLYFYWYRQILGQKVEFLVSFYNNEISEKSEIFDDQFSVERPDGSNFTLKIRSTKLEDSAMYFCASSAGTPGASYNSPLHFGNGTRLTVT.